This is a list of T cell receptor beta chains from one sample in a study of blood T cell repertoires in COVID-19. Generated by immunoSEQ multiplex PCR, the TCRdb table keeps only in-frame clones and is missing some. This table has about 190,000 clones, 85% to 90% appearing once. Specimen: peripheral blood. These receptors were obtained from a man aged 35 to 55 with active or convalescent COVID-19. Each CDR3 is given without its conserved first and last residue.

TRBV29-1,SVDGTYNEQF
TRBV24-1,ATSDWSFRQPQH
TRBV19,ASSMFGGLYGYT
TRBV7-9,ASSLATGGRDEQF
TRBV5-4,ASSPLGAAEAF
TRBV18,ASSLRLNTGELF
TRBV6-5,ASTSGTGSSPLH
TRBV7-8,ASSSGQGPTGELF
TRBV5-1,ASSLAQGAIEAF
TRBV6-1,ANSEYSGYGYT
TRBV21-1,ASSPQVQGPSAEAF
TRBV6-6,ASSPIGQGATREKLF
TRBV5-4,ASSSVRGVVTEAF